A selection of T cell receptor beta chains follows, all from one sample in a study of T cell responses to AZD1222 COVID-19 vaccine. This table comes from immunoSEQ multiplex PCR, and its TCRdb copy is limited to in-frame clones, with some not included. The table lists some 110,000 clones, around nine tenths of them singletons. Sequenced here: peripheral blood, sampled on day 0 of AZD1222 vaccination. Receptors were obtained from an adult in good health. Both conserved end residues are part of each CDR3.

>TRBV27|TRBJ2-1
CASSLFSSGHVRDYNEQFF
>TRBV19|TRBJ1-1
CASNQGPNTEAFF
>TRBV20-1|TRBJ1-2
CSADLYGGYTF
>TRBV4-2|TRBJ2-7
CASSQGGDRSEQYF
>TRBV21-1|TRBJ1-5
CASSTQWRGCGDQPQHF
>TRBV6-2/TRBV6-3|TRBJ2-1
CASSNRDRVYNEQFF
>TRBV4-2|TRBJ2-6
CASSQEARGLRANVLTF
>TRBV6-5|TRBJ1-1
CASSYAGTEAFF
>TRBV18|TRBJ2-7
CASSKPGGDEQYF
>TRBV5-4|TRBJ1-2
CASSWWTDYGYTF
>TRBV24-1|TRBJ1-4
CATSEGDEKLFF
>TRBV7-9|TRBJ1-5
CASSLGGVRPQHF
>TRBV28|TRBJ2-7
CASSSPAGQSYEQYF
>TRBV18|TRBJ1-6
CASSPPRTENSPLHF
>TRBV5-1|TRBJ2-7
CASRMSQGSYEQYF
>TRBV2|TRBJ1-1
CASSSGQGKTEAFF